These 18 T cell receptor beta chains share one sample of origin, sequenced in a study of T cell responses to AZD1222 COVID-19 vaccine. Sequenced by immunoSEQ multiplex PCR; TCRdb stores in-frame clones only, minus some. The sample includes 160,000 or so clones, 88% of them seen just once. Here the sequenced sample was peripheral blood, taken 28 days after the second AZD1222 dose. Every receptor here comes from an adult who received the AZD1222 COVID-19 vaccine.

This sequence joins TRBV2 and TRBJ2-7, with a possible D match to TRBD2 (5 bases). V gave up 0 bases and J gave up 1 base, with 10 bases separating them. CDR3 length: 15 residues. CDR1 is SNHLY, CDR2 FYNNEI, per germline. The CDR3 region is CASSEAEAGSYEQYF. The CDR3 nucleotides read TGTGCCAGCAGTGAAGCGGAGGCGGGTTCCTACGAGCAGTACTTC.

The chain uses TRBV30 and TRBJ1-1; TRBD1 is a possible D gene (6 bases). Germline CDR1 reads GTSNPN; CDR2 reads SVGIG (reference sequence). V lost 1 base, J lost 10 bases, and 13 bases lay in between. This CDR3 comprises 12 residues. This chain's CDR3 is CAWSEGGWGAFF. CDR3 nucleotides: TGTGCCTGGAGTGAGGGGGGATGGGGAGCTTTCTTT.

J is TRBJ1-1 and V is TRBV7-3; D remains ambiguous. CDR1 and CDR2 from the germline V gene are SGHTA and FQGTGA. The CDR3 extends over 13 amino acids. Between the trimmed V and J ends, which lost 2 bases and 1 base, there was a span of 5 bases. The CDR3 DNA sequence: TGTGCCAGCAGCTTAGAGGCGAACACTGAAGCTTTCTTT. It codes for CASSLEANTEAFF.

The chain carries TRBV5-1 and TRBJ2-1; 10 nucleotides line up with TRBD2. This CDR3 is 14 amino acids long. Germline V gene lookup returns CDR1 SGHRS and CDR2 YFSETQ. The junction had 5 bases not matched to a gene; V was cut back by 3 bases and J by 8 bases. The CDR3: CASSSSGGAYEQFF. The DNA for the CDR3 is TGCGCCAGCAGCTCGAGCGGGGGGGCCTATGAGCAGTTCTTC.

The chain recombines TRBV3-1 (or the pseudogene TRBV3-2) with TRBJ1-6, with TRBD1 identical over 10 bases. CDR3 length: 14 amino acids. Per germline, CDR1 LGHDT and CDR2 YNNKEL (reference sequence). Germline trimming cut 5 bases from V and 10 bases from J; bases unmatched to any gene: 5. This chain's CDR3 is CASSDGQGVSPLHF. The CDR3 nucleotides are TGTGCCAGCAGCGACGGACAGGGGGTGTCACCCCTCCACTTT.

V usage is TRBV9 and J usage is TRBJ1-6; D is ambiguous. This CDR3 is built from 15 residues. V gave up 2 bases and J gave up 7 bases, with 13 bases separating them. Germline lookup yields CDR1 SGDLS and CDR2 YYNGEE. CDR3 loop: CASSVDPEWNSPLHF. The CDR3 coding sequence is TGTGCCAGCAGCGTTGACCCTGAGTGGAATTCACCCCTCCACTTT.

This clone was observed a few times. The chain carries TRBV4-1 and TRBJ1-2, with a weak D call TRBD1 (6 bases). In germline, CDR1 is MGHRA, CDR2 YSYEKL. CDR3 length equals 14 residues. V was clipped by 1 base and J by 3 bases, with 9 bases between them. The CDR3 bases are TGCGCCAGCAGCCAAGGGGAGGGGGACTATGGCTACACCTTC. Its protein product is CASSQGEGDYGYTF.

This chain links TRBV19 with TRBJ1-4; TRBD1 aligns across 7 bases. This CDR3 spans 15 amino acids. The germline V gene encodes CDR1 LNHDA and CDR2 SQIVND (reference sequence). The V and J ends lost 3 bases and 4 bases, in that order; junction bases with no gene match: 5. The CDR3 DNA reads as TGTGCCAGTAGTATCGGGACAGTTATTAATGAAAAACTGTTTTTT. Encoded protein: CASSIGTVINEKLFF.

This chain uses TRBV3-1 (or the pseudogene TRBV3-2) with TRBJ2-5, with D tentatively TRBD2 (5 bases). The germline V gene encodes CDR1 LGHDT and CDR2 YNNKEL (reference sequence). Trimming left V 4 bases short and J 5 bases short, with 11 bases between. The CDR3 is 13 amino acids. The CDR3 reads CASSPGGRETQYF. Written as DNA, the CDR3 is TGTGCCAGCAGCCCCGGAGGTCGGGAGACCCAGTACTTC.

CDR3 DNA: TGTGCCAGCAGCTCCGAATATGGAAACACCATATATTTT. Its protein is CASSSEYGNTIYF. The chain is built from TRBV7-6 and TRBJ1-3; no reliable D call. Trimming removed 4 bases at V and 3 bases at J, with 7 bases between. The CDR3 extends over 13 amino acids. Germline CDR1 and CDR2: SGHVS and FNYEAQ.

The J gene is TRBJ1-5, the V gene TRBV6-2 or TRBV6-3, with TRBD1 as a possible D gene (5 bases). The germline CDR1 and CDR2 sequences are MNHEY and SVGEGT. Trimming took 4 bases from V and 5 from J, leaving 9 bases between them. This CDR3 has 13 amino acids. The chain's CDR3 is CASSSWGDQPQHF. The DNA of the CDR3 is TGTGCCAGCAGTTCTTGGGGGGATCAGCCCCAGCATTTT.

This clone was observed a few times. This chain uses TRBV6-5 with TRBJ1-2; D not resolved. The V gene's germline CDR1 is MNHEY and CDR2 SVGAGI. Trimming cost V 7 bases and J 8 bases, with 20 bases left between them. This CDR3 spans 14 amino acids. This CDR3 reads CASTRTEPGWGYTF. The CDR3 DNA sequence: TGTGCCAGCACCCGGACCGAGCCCGGTTGGGGCTACACCTTC.

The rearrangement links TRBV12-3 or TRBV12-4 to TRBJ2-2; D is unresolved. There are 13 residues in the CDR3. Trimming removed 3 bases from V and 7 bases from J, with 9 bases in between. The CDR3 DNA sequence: TGTGCCAGCAGTTTTTTTATGGACGGGGAGCTGTTTTTT. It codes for CASSFFMDGELFF.

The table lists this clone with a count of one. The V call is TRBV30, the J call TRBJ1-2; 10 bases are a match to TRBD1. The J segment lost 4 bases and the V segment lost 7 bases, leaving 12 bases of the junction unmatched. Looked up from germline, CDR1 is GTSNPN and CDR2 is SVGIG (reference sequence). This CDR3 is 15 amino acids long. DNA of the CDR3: TGTGCCTCGTCTTCCCCGGGACAGGGGTCCTATGGCTACACCTTC. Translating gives CASSSPGQGSYGYTF.

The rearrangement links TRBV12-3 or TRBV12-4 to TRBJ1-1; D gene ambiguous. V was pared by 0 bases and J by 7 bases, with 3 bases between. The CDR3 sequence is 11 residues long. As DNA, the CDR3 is TGTGCCAGCAGTTTAGCGAGTGAAGCTTTCTTT. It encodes CASSLASEAFF.

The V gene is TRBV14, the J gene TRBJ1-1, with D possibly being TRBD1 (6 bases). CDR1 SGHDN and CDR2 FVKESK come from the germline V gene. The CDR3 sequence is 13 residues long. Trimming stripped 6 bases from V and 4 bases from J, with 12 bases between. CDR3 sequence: CASRPGVATEAFF. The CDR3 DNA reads TGTGCCAGCAGACCAGGGGTTGCCACTGAAGCTTTCTTT.

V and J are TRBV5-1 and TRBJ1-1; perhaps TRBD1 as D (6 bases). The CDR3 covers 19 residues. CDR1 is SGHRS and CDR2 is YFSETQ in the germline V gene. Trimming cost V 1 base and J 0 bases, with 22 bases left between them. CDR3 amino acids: CASSLNRPGTPLMNTEAFF. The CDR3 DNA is TGCGCCAGCAGCTTGAACCGACCCGGGACACCCCTTATGAACACTGAAGCTTTCTTT.

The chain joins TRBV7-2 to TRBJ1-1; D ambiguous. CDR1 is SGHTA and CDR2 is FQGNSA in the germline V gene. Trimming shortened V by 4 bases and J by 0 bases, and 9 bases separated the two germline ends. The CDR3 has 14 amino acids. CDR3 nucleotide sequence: TGTGCCAGCAGCTCCCGGACGGTGAACACTGAAGCTTTCTTT. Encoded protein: CASSSRTVNTEAFF.